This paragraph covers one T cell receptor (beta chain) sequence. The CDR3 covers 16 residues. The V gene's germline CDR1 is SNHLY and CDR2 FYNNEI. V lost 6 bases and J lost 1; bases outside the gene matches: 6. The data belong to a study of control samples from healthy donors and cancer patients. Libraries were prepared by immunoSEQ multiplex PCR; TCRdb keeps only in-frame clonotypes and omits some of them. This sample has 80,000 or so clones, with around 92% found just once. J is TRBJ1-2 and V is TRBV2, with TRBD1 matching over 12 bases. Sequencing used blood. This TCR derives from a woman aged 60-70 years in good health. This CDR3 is CASRGTGGDFNYGYTF. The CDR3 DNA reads TGTGCCAGCAGGGGGACAGGGGGCGATTTTAACTATGGCTACACCTTC.